The rows below give T cell receptor beta chains drawn from one sample of a study of PD-1 blockade in classical Hodgkin lymphoma. Produced via immunoSEQ multiplex PCR; TCRdb's table is partial and in-frame only. Seen here are over 85,000 clones, 80% to 90% observed once, and the top ten hold around 15%. This specimen consisted of peripheral blood mononuclear cells (PBMCs), obtained before the second cycle of nivolumab. These receptors were taken from a human donor with classical Hodgkin lymphoma. CDR3s include the opening cysteine and the closing phenylalanine or tryptophan. A D gene is named only where the DNA matches it firmly. Rows may omit the clone size; those that give it use once, few, many or a size class.

TRBV19	-	TRBJ1-1	-	CASSPDINVEAFF	TGTGCCAGTAGTCCCGACATAAACGTTGAAGCTTTCTTT
TRBV10-3	many	TRBJ2-2	-	CATTGGAGELFF	TGTGCCACAACAGGGGGGGCCGGGGAGCTGTTTTTT
TRBV30	-	TRBJ2-1	-	CAWSVGAPDEQFF	TGTGCCTGGAGTGTAGGCGCCCCCGATGAGCAGTTCTTC
TRBV9	once	TRBJ2-5	TRBD2	CASSDLAEGETQYF	TGTGCCAGCAGTGATCTAGCGGAAGGAGAGACCCAGTACTTC
TRBV10-3	-	TRBJ1-1	-	CAITWGPNTEAFF	TGTGCCATCACTTGGGGCCCGAACACTGAAGCTTTCTTT
TRBV19	-	TRBJ1-2	-	CASSINGVFDGYTF	TGTGCCAGTAGTATTAACGGGGTATTCGATGGCTACACCTTC
TRBV7-9	-	TRBJ1-5	TRBD1	CASRPTGVQPQHF	TGTGCCAGCAGACCGACAGGGGTACAGCCCCAGCATTTT
TRBV7-2	-	TRBJ2-3	-	CASSLQSGGADTQYF	TGTGCCAGCAGCTTACAGTCGGGGGGCGCAGATACGCAGTATTTT
TRBV18	-	TRBJ2-7	TRBD2	CASSPAGGPYEQYF	TGTGCCAGCTCACCGGCGGGAGGGCCTTACGAGCAGTACTTC
TRBV19	-	TRBJ2-2	TRBD1	CASSERQGVIGELFF	TGTGCCAGTAGCGAAAGACAGGGGGTCATCGGGGAGCTGTTTTTT
TRBV29-1	-	TRBJ1-2	-	CSAARAGERGYTF	TGCAGCGCGGCCCGGGCAGGGGAACGTGGCTACACCTTC
TRBV15	few	TRBJ2-7	TRBD1	CATSRGQGAFYEQYF	TGTGCCACCAGCCGAGGACAGGGGGCCTTTTACGAGCAGTACTTC
TRBV29-1	few	TRBJ2-3	-	CSVEGAPEPDTQYF	TGCAGCGTTGAGGGTGCCCCGGAGCCAGATACGCAGTATTTT
TRBV19	-	TRBJ1-2	-	CASSISNYGYTF	TGTGCCAGTAGTATCAGTAACTATGGCTACACCTTC
TRBV11-3	many	TRBJ2-1	-	CASSPGLYNEQFF	TGTGCCAGCAGCCCCGGACTTTACAATGAGCAGTTCTTC
TRBV5-1	-	TRBJ2-1	-	CASSLLPSVEQFF	TGCGCCAGCAGCTTGCTCCCAAGCGTTGAGCAGTTCTTC
TRBV7-2	-	TRBJ1-2	-	CASSLDERAGDGGYTF	TGTGCCAGCAGCTTAGACGAGCGGGCAGGGGATGGTGGCTACACCTTC
TRBV7-8	-	TRBJ2-5	-	CASSPLRLDRRETQYF	TGTGCCAGCAGCCCGCTCCGACTAGACAGGCGAGAGACCCAGTACTTC
TRBV4-2	-	TRBJ2-7	TRBD1	CASSPGTGGDEQYF	TGTGCCAGCAGCCCCGGGACAGGGGGCGACGAGCAGTACTTC
TRBV2	-	TRBJ2-7	TRBD1	CASRDTGGEQYF	TGTGCCAGCAGGGACACAGGGGGCGAGCAGTACTTC
TRBV2	few	TRBJ1-1	-	CASSESTVTEAFF	TGTGCCAGCAGTGAATCTACAGTCACTGAAGCTTTCTTT
TRBV28	-	TRBJ2-3	-	CASSPLRASADTQYF	TGTGCCAGCAGTCCCCTTAGGGCCAGCGCAGATACGCAGTATTTT
TRBV19	-	TRBJ2-3	-	CATRGGGTQYF	TGTGCCACTAGGGGAGGGGGTACGCAGTATTTT
TRBV11-2	-	TRBJ2-3	TRBD2	CASSFGLAGGGYTQYF	TGTGCCAGCAGCTTCGGACTAGCGGGAGGTGGATATACGCAGTATTTT
TRBV29-1	-	TRBJ2-1	-	CSGNRDPYNEQFF	TGCAGCGGGAACCGGGACCCCTACAATGAGCAGTTCTTC
TRBV29-1	-	TRBJ2-1	TRBD1	CSVEGQVGGTGAAVYNEQFF	TGCAGCGTTGAGGGGCAGGTGGGAGGGACAGGGGCGGCGGTCTACAATGAGCAGTTCTTC
TRBV5-1	-	TRBJ2-6	TRBD1	CASSLTGTGVSTGANVLTF	TGCGCCAGCAGCTTGACCGGGACAGGGGTCTCTACTGGGGCCAACGTCCTGACTTTC
TRBV7-3	-	TRBJ1-2	TRBD1	CASSPGQGDSYTF	TGTGCCAGCAGCCCAGGACAGGGTGATAGCTACACCTTC
TRBV30	-	TRBJ2-4	-	CAWIARDIQYF	TGTGCCTGGATTGCTAGGGACATTCAGTACTTC
TRBV9	-	TRBJ2-2	TRBD2	CASSVGGGTMNTGELFF	TGTGCCAGCAGCGTAGGAGGAGGGACTATGAACACCGGGGAGCTGTTTTTT
TRBV6-6	few	TRBJ2-1	-	CASSFLQSSYNEQFF	TGTGCCAGCAGTTTTTTGCAGAGCTCCTACAATGAGCAGTTCTTC
TRBV9	few	TRBJ2-7	-	CASSVERDPSYEQYF	TGTGCCAGCAGCGTAGAAAGGGATCCCTCCTACGAGCAGTACTTC
TRBV10-3	once	TRBJ1-1	-	CAISDGTNTEAFF	TGTGCCATCAGTGATGGGACGAACACTGAAGCTTTCTTT
TRBV7-9	-	TRBJ2-1	TRBD2	CASSQPGLAGNEQFF	TGTGCCAGCAGCCAGCCGGGACTAGCGGGGAATGAGCAGTTCTTC
TRBV28	-	TRBJ2-7	TRBD1	CASSPRDRGIHEQYF	TGTGCCAGCAGCCCCAGGGACAGGGGAATCCACGAGCAGTACTTC
TRBV19	-	TRBJ1-3	-	CASSTSHVNTIYF	TGTGCCAGTAGTACGAGTCACGTAAACACCATATATTTT
TRBV7-9	once	TRBJ1-2	-	CASSPGWDDYGYTF	TGTGCCAGCAGCCCCGGTTGGGACGACTATGGCTACACCTTC
TRBV28	-	TRBJ1-4	-	CASSFRGGGLGVKLFF	TGTGCCAGCAGTTTCCGAGGGGGGGGTCTAGGCGTAAAACTGTTTTTT
TRBV19	few	TRBJ1-5	-	CASKRGQGPNQPQHF	TGTGCCAGTAAGAGAGGGCAAGGCCCCAATCAGCCCCAGCATTTT
TRBV30	-	TRBJ1-1	-	CAWRRGRNTEAFF	TGTGCCTGGAGACGAGGGAGGAACACTGAAGCTTTCTTT
TRBV4-1	-	TRBJ2-1	TRBD2	CASSQVAGVPNEQFF	TGCGCCAGCAGCCAAGTAGCGGGAGTACCCAATGAGCAGTTCTTC
TRBV5-4	-	TRBJ2-5	-	CASSSTGLGGTQYF	TGTGCCAGCAGCTCCACAGGGTTAGGTGGGACCCAGTACTTC
TRBV6-5	-	TRBJ1-4	TRBD1	CASSGGGTVHEKLFF	TGTGCCAGCAGTGGGGGCGGGACAGTTCATGAAAAACTGTTTTTT
TRBV5-4	-	TRBJ2-7	TRBD2	CASSPRTSGSYEQYF	TGTGCCAGCAGCCCAAGGACTAGCGGTTCCTACGAGCAGTACTTC
TRBV7-3	-	TRBJ2-1	-	CASSLKRGSDEQFF	TGTGCCAGCAGCTTAAAGAGGGGTAGCGATGAGCAGTTCTTC
TRBV27	few	TRBJ2-3	-	CASSLDIGRASTDTQYF	TGTGCCAGCAGTTTAGATATAGGCCGGGCCAGCACAGATACGCAGTATTTT
TRBV28	-	TRBJ2-5	-	CASLHRGLYQETQYF	TGTGCCAGCCTCCACAGGGGACTGTACCAAGAGACCCAGTACTTC
TRBV13	-	TRBJ2-1	TRBD2	CASSLGRLAGGNNEQFF	TGTGCCAGCAGCTTAGGGCGACTAGCGGGAGGAAACAATGAGCAGTTCTTC
TRBV5-6	-	TRBJ2-3	-	CASSLALGQGTDTQYF	TGTGCCAGCAGCTTAGCCCTGGGGCAGGGCACAGATACGCAGTATTTT
TRBV6-1	many	TRBJ2-7	-	CASSKSGEGTYEQYF	TGTGCCAGCAGCAAATCAGGGGAGGGGACCTACGAGCAGTACTTC
TRBV11-3	-	TRBJ2-2	TRBD2	CASSLLAGVTGELFF	TGTGCCAGCAGCTTGCTAGCGGGAGTCACCGGGGAGCTGTTTTTT
TRBV30	-	TRBJ1-2	TRBD1	CAWRYGTGGLSGYTF	TGTGCCTGGAGGTACGGGACAGGGGGCTTGAGCGGCTACACCTTC
TRBV28	-	TRBJ2-2	-	CASSLSGFTGELFF	TGTGCCAGCAGTTTATCGGGGTTCACCGGGGAGCTGTTTTTT
TRBV10-2	-	TRBJ2-3	TRBD1	CASRTGGITDTQYF	TGCGCCAGCAGGACAGGGGGTATCACAGATACGCAGTATTTT
TRBV5-4	-	TRBJ2-3	-	CASSLAAADTQYF	TGTGCCAGCAGCTTGGCGGCGGCAGATACGCAGTATTTT
TRBV5-1	few	TRBJ2-3	TRBD2	CASRTSGAYTDTQYF	TGCGCCAGCAGAACTAGCGGGGCTTACACAGATACGCAGTATTTT
TRBV5-4	-	TRBJ2-3	-	CASSSLVTDTQYF	TGTGCCAGCAGCTCCCTGGTCACAGATACGCAGTATTTT
TRBV25-1	few	TRBJ2-7	-	CASSELRALGARHEQYF	TGTGCCAGCAGTGAATTGCGTGCATTAGGGGCAAGGCACGAGCAGTACTTC
TRBV19	-	TRBJ2-5	-	CASRDYGETQYF	TGTGCCAGTAGGGACTACGGAGAGACCCAGTACTTC
TRBV7-3	-	TRBJ2-7	-	CASSLNSMGEQYF	TGTGCCAGCAGCTTAAACTCTATGGGCGAGCAGTACTTC